These 27 T cell receptor beta chains came from one sample sequenced in a study of cytomegalovirus exposure and HLA in healthy donors. This PCR relied on a set of 60 Vbeta primers and 13 Jbeta primers. Generated by immunoSEQ multiplex PCR, the TCRdb table keeps only in-frame clones and is missing some. The sample records about 140,000 clones, about 80% being singletons. Sequencing was done on a sample of PBMCs. These receptors were obtained from a man in his thirties or forties in good health and CMV-seropositive.

The gene calls are TRBV19 and TRBJ2-3, with 8 bases fitting TRBD2. Germline CDR1 LNHDA, CDR2 SQIVND (reference sequence). V shed 5 bases and J 6 bases; nucleotides not matched to a gene: 13. The CDR3 loop spans 16 amino acids. CDR3 DNA sequence: TGTGCCAGTAGTGACCCTGGGAGCGGGGGATGGGATACGCAGTATTTT. It specifies CASSDPGSGGWDTQYF.

The genes are TRBV7-6 and TRBJ2-1; 10 nucleotides agree with TRBD2. Trimming at V came to 4 bases and at J to 8 bases, leaving 14 bases not matched to a gene. This CDR3 is built from 17 residues. Germline V gives CDR1 SGHVS, CDR2 FNYEAQ. In nucleotides, the CDR3 is TGTGCCAGCAGCTCCTCACTAGCGGGGTCAACCAGGGATGAGCAGTTCTTC. Protein sequence: CASSSSLAGSTRDEQFF.

The chain employs TRBV30 and TRBJ2-7; D is uncertain. Germline assignment: CDR1 GTSNPN and CDR2 SVGIG (reference sequence). The length of the CDR3 is 11 residues. Trimming pared 2 bases from V and 3 bases from J, leaving 5 bases between. The CDR3 sequence: CAWSNSYEQYF. CDR3 in DNA: TGTGCCTGGAGTAACAGCTACGAGCAGTACTTC.

The J gene is TRBJ2-3, the V gene TRBV5-1; D gene ambiguous. V was cut by 1 base and J by 0 bases, with 6 bases left in between. CDR1 and CDR2 (germline): SGHRS, YFSETQ. The CDR3 spans 14 residues. In nucleotides, the CDR3 is TGCGCCAGCAGCTTGCGCGGTAGCACAGATACGCAGTATTTT. Encoded protein: CASSLRGSTDTQYF.

On this clone: Other DNA sequences in the same sample also yield this CDR3. The gene calls are TRBV19 and TRBJ2-1; 8 bases match TRBD2. CDR3 length: 12 amino acids. Per germline, CDR1 LNHDA and CDR2 SQIVND (reference sequence). V was pared by 5 bases and J by 10 bases, with 4 bases of the junction left unmatched. CDR3 nucleotides: TGTGCCAGTAGTCTTAAGCGGGAGGAGCAGTTCTTC. The encoded protein is CASSLKREEQFF.

The chain has TRBV6-5 and TRBJ2-5; D gene unclear. Germline V lookup: CDR1 MNHEY, CDR2 SVGAGI. Trimming left V 0 bases short and J 4 bases short, with 12 bases between. CDR3 size: 15 residues. This CDR3 is CASSYSWSARETQYF. The CDR3, as DNA: TGTGCCAGCAGTTACTCGTGGTCAGCTAGAGAGACCCAGTACTTC.

V and J are TRBV4-1 and TRBJ2-7; TRBD1 matches 7 bases. In germline, CDR1 is MGHRA, CDR2 YSYEKL. J was trimmed by 6 bases and V by 0 bases; bases with no gene match: 14. The length of the CDR3 is 17 residues. This CDR3 reads CASSQDKWQGVTPEQYF. The CDR3 region has the DNA TGCGCCAGCAGCCAAGATAAATGGCAGGGGGTAACCCCCGAGCAGTACTTC.

This rearrangement joins TRBV28 to TRBJ2-5; 8 nucleotides agree with TRBD2. The germline CDR1 and CDR2 sequences are MDHEN and SYDVKM. Trimming at V came to 5 bases and at J to 1 base, leaving 12 bases not matched to a gene. This CDR3 comprises 17 residues. In DNA form, the CDR3 reads TGTGCCAGCAGTCCAGATAACCCGGGACTAGGCCAAGAGACCCAGTACTTC. Translated, it gives CASSPDNPGLGQETQYF.

This chain connects TRBV19 to TRBJ1-5; 8 nucleotides agree with TRBD1. Per germline, CDR1 LNHDA and CDR2 SQIVND (reference sequence). Unmatched junction bases numbered 9, after V lost 3 bases and J lost 5 bases. The CDR3 covers 16 residues. The DNA for the CDR3 is TGTGCCAGTAGTATCCCGCTTGGACAGGGTGATCAGCCCCAGCATTTT. It codes for CASSIPLGQGDQPQHF.

The chain employs TRBV15 and TRBJ1-2, with no clear D. Trimming cost V 0 bases and J 1 base, with 9 bases left between them. Germline V CDR1 and CDR2: LNHNV, YYDKDF (reference sequence). This CDR3 is built from 15 residues. This CDR3 is CATSRDLNINYGYTF. The CDR3 DNA is TGTGCCACCAGCAGAGACCTGAACATTAACTATGGCTACACCTTC.

This clone was detected a few times. This specimen includes other DNA sequences encoding the same CDR3. V usage is TRBV28 and J usage is TRBJ1-4; 8 bases match TRBD1. V was clipped by 4 bases and J by 2 bases; unmatched bases: 3. Germline assignment: CDR1 MDHEN and CDR2 SYDVKM. The CDR3 length is 15 residues. CDR3 sequence reads: CASSSRTGTNEKLFF. The CDR3 nucleotides are TGTGCCAGCAGTTCCCGGACAGGGACTAATGAAAAACTGTTTTTT.

The rearrangement joins TRBV18 to TRBJ2-3; 7 positions match TRBD2. V lost 0 bases to trimming and J lost 2 bases; unmatched junction nucleotides: 5. The germline gives CDR1 KGHSH, CDR2 LQKENI. The CDR3 covers 16 residues. The CDR3: CASSPPSGASTDTQYF. CDR3 in DNA: TGTGCCAGCTCACCACCGAGCGGGGCGTCCACAGATACGCAGTATTTT.

Only one count was recorded for this clone. This likely comes from a read error, as the CDR3 has no conserved phenylalanine or tryptophan at its end. The chain is built from TRBV7-9 and TRBJ2-7; 10 bases line up with TRBD2. Germline V lookup: CDR1 SEHNR, CDR2 FQNEAQ (reference sequence). The V segment lost 0 bases and the J segment 4 bases; nucleotides outside the gene matches: 3. The CDR3 sequence is 15 residues long. The CDR3 DNA follows: TGTGCCAGCAGCTTAGCGAGCGGGGGGGGGTACGAGCAGTACTCC. Protein: CASSLASGGGYEQYS.

This clone has more than one count but fewer than ten. V is TRBV18 and J is TRBJ1-4; D unclear. Germline V lookup: CDR1 KGHSH, CDR2 LQKENI. The CDR3 runs 15 residues. Trimming took 3 bases from V and 3 from J, leaving 11 bases between them. The CDR3 nucleotides are TGTGCCAGCTCACCGGTTAGAAAGCCTAATGAAAAACTGTTTTTT. This gives the protein CASSPVRKPNEKLFF.

This clone turned up a few times. CDR3 DNA: TGTGCAAGTCGCGTTAATCGGGAAAAACTGTTTTTT. This encodes CASRVNREKLFF. The chain couples TRBV12-2 to TRBJ1-4. TRBV12-2 is deemed a pseudogene. The CDR3 covers 12 residues.

Details on this clone: A read error may account for a junction end that differs from germline. The chain is built from TRBV15 and TRBJ2-7; 7 positions match TRBD1. Germline CDR1 and CDR2: LNHNV and YYDKDF (reference sequence). The CDR3 is 15 residues long. The CDR3 DNA reads as TGTGCCGCCAGCCCCCCCAGGGACAGCCAATACGAGCAGTACTTC. This translates into CAASPPRDSQYEQYF.

J is TRBJ1-1 and V is TRBV19; TRBD1 might be the D (5 bases). Trimming pared 5 bases from V and 1 base from J, leaving 11 bases between. Germline loops: CDR1 LNHDA, CDR2 SQIVND (reference sequence). The CDR3 is 14 amino acids. The CDR3 sequence: CASSPPQGNTEAFF. In nucleotides, the CDR3 is TGTGCCAGTAGTCCCCCTCAGGGGAACACTGAAGCTTTCTTT.

The chain employs TRBV9 and TRBJ2-7; D possibly corresponds to TRBD2 (7 bases). The V gene lost 0 bases and the J gene lost 2 bases, with 12 bases spanning the gap. Per germline, CDR1 SGDLS and CDR2 YYNGEE. The CDR3 totals 15 residues. The CDR3 here is CASSVAGGPTYEQYF. The CDR3, as DNA: TGTGCCAGCAGCGTAGCCGGGGGGCCCACCTACGAGCAGTACTTC.

This chain joins TRBV5-4 and TRBJ2-3, with TRBD2 matching over 10 bases. Germline trimming cut 4 bases from V and 6 bases from J; bases unmatched to any gene: 5. CDR1 and CDR2 from the germline V gene are SGHNT and YYREEE (reference sequence). The CDR3 loop spans 14 amino acids. The CDR3 is CASSRLAGVDTQYF. The CDR3, as DNA: TGTGCCAGCAGCCGTCTAGCGGGGGTTGATACGCAGTATTTT.

This sequence joins TRBV4-2 and TRBJ2-1, with TRBD2 as a possible D gene (7 bases). V dropped 1 base and J dropped 2 bases, with 12 bases sitting between them. In germline, CDR1 is LGHNA, CDR2 YNFKEQ. This CDR3 has 16 residues. The CDR3 region has the DNA TGTGCCAGCAGCCAAGTAGGGGAGGGGGCCTACAATGAGCAGTTCTTC. Protein: CASSQVGEGAYNEQFF.

A few counts support this clone. The chain joins TRBV27 to TRBJ2-3, with D possibly being TRBD1 (7 bases). CDR3 length: 15 residues. The V and J ends lost 6 bases and 4 bases respectively, with 17 bases between them. Germline V gene sequence: CDR1 MNHEY, CDR2 SMNVEV (reference sequence). CDR3 residues: CASRRSRGAADTQYF. DNA for the CDR3: TGTGCCAGCAGACGGTCCAGGGGGGCCGCAGATACGCAGTATTTT.

The J gene is TRBJ1-1, the V gene TRBV30; D may be TRBD1 (6 bases). The CDR3 contains 14 residues. Per the germline V gene, CDR1 is GTSNPN and CDR2 is SVGIG (reference sequence). Trimming removed 8 bases at V and 2 bases at J, with 18 bases between. This CDR3 is CALEVGAGNTEAFF. The CDR3 bases are TGTGCCCTGGAGGTGGGGGCGGGTAACACTGAAGCTTTCTTT. Full variable domain (rest looked up from reference TRBV30 and TRBJ1-1): SQTIHQWPATLVQPVGSPLSLECTVEGTSNPNLYWYRQAAGRGLQLLFYSVGIGQISSEVPQNLSASRPQDRQFILSSKKLLLSDSGFYLCALEVGAGNTEAFFGQGTRLTVV.

The V call is TRBV5-4, the J call TRBJ1-6; D uncertain. Trimming cost V 2 bases and J 7 bases, with 10 bases left between them. CDR1 is SGHNT, CDR2 YYREEE, per germline (reference sequence). This CDR3 is built from 14 residues. This CDR3 reads CASSLRTDNSPLHF. Written as DNA, the CDR3 is TGTGCCAGCAGCTTAAGGACTGACAATTCACCCCTCCACTTT.

In this sample, this clone turned up once. The chain employs TRBV5-1 and TRBJ2-5; possible D gene TRBD2, 5 bases. Germline CDR1 is SGHRS and CDR2 is YFSETQ. This CDR3 region has 13 residues. Deletions cut 4 bases from V and 4 bases from J, with 11 bases between. The CDR3 loop reads CASSQTNPETQYF. CDR3 DNA: TGCGCCAGCAGCCAGACTAATCCAGAGACCCAGTACTTC. Using reference TRBV5-1 and TRBJ2-5 for the parts outside the CDR3, the full variable domain is KAGVTQTPRYLIKTRGQQVTLSCSPISGHRSVSWYQQTPGQGLQFLFEYFSETQRNKGNFPGRFSGRQFSNSRSEMNVSTLELGDSALYLCASSQTNPETQYFGPGTRLLVL.

This chain connects TRBV28 to TRBJ1-2; no clear D gene. Trimming pared 5 bases from V and 7 bases from J, leaving 14 bases between. This CDR3 contains 13 residues. Germline assignment: CDR1 MDHEN and CDR2 SYDVKM. The CDR3 spells CASSVEVPSGYTF. The CDR3 DNA reads as TGTGCCAGCAGTGTTGAGGTTCCCAGTGGCTACACCTTC.

This clone has a single count. The J gene is TRBJ1-2, the V gene TRBV6-1; tentative D call: TRBD1 (5 bases). V was shortened by 7 bases and J by 0 bases, with 15 bases between the two germline ends. The CDR3 totals 15 residues. CDR1 and CDR2 (germline): MNHNS, SASEGT. CDR3 DNA sequence: TGTGCCAGCATCCAGCAGGGATTAGCTAACTATGGCTACACCTTC. Translated: CASIQQGLANYGYTF.

This clone was detected once. CDR3 loop: CAWSAGTADNQPQHF. CDR3 bases: TGTGCCTGGAGTGCTGGGACAGCCGACAATCAGCCCCAGCATTTT. The rearrangement uses TRBV30 and TRBJ1-5; 7 bases line up with TRBD1. The germline V gene encodes CDR1 GTSNPN and CDR2 SVGIG (reference sequence). Trimming took 1 base from V and 3 from J; bases not matched to a gene: 6. The length of the CDR3 is 15 residues.